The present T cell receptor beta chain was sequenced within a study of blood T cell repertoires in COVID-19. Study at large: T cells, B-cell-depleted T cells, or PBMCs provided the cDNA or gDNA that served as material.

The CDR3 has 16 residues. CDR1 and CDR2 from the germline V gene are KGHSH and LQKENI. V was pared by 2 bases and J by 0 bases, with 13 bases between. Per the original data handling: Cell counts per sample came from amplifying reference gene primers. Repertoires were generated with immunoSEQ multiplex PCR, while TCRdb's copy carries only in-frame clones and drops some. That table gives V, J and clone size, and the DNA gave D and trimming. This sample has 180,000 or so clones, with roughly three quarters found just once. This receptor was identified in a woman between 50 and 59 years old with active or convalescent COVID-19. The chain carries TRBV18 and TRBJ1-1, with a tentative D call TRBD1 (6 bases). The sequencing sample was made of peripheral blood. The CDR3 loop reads CASSPLIQGMNTEAFF. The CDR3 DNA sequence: TGTGCCAGCTCACCATTAATCCAGGGGATGAACACTGAAGCTTTCTTT.